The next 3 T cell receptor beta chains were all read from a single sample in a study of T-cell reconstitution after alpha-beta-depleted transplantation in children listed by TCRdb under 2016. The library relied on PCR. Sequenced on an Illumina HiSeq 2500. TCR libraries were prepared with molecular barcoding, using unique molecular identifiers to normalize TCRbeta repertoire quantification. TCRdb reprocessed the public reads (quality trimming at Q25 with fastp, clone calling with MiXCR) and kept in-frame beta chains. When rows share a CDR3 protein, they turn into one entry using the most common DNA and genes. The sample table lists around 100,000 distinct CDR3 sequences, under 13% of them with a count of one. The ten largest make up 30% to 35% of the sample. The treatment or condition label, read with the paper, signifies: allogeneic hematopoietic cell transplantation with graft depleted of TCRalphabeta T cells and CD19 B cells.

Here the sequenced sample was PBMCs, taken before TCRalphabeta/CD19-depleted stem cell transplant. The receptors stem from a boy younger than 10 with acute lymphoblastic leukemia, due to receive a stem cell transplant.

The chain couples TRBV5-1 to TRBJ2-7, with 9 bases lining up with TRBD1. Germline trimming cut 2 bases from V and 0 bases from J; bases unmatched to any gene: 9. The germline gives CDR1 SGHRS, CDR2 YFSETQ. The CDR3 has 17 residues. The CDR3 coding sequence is TGCGCCAGCAGCTTTATGTCCGGACAGGGGTTCTCCTACGAGCAGTACTTC. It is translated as CASSFMSGQGFSYEQYF.

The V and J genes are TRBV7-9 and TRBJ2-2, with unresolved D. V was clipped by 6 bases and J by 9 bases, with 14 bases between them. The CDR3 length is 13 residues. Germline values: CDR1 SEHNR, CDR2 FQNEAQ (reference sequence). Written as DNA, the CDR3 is TGTGCCAGCAGGAAGTCTAGAGGAAGGGAGCTGTTTTTT. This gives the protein CASRKSRGRELFF. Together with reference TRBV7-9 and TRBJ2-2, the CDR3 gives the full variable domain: DTGVSQNPRHKITKRGQNVTFRCDPISEHNRLYWYRQTLGQGPEFLTYFQNEAQLEKSRLLSDRFSAERPKGSFSTLEIQRTEQGDSAMYLCASRKSRGRELFFGEGSRLTVL.

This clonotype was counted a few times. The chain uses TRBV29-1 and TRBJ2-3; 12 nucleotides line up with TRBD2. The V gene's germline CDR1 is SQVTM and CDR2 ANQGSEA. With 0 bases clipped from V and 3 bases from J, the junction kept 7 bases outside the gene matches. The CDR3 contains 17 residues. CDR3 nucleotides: TGCAGCGTTGAAGATCGGAGACTAGCGGGAGTTACAGATACGCAGTATTTT. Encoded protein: CSVEDRRLAGVTDTQYF.